This T cell receptor beta chain originates from a study of cytomegalovirus exposure and HLA in healthy donors. Study-level results: Cytomegalovirus status was reportedly diagnosed by the classifier with high sensitivity and specificity.

The PCR employed 60 Vbeta primers together with 13 Jbeta primers. In the original workflow: Later analysis identified tens of millions of unique TCR beta chains, 10 million to 12 million shared. TCRdb keeps only in-frame clones here, not all; method: immunoSEQ multiplex PCR. The DNA gave D and trimming, while V, J and clone size come from that table. The table includes about 96,000 clones, roughly 74% detected once. Concerning this clone itself: What it binds is unknown.

The CDR3 is 11 amino acids. V lost 10 bases to trimming and J lost 6 bases, with 13 bases between them. Germline V gene lookup returns CDR1 ENHRY and CDR2 SYGVKD. The sequencing sample was made of PBMCs. The rearrangement links TRBV10-3 to TRBJ2-7; a weak D match, TRBD2 (6 bases). The clonotype comes from a woman aged 70-85 years in good health and CMV-seropositive. The CDR3, as DNA: TGTGCCACTCCGTCCGGGGGCGAGCAGTACTTC. Amino acid sequence: CATPSGGEQYF.